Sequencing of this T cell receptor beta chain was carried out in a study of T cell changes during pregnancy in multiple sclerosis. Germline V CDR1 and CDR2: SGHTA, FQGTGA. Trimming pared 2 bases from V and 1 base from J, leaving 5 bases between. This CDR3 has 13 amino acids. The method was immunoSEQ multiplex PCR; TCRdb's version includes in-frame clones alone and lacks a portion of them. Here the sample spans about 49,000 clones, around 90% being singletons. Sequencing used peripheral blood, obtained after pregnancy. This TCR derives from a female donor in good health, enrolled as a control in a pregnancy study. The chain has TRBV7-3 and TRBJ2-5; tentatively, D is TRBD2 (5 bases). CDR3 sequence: CASSLRGQETQYF. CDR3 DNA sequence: TGTGCCAGCAGCTTACGGGGCCAAGAGACCCAGTACTTC.